Listed here are 20 T cell receptor beta chains from one sample, sequenced in a study of regulatory T cells in long-lasting Graves disease. Through Arm-PCR of CDR3 regions and iRepertoire HTBI primers, TCR beta libraries were built. TCRdb re-called the multiplex PCR reads with MiXCR, one entry per CDR3 protein. The table records around 400,000 distinct CDR3 sequences, 21% of them present only once. Time point in this sample: persistent/refractory GD, antithyroid drugs over 5 years with positive TRAb. Extracted PBMC RNA gave rise to the TCR library. Sequences were derived from peripheral blood mononuclear cells (PBMCs), sampled when the disease was refractory, from a patient treated with antithyroid drugs. Every receptor here comes from a female donor with Graves disease.

This chain joins TRBV9 and TRBJ1-2, with a tentative D call TRBD1 (6 bases). V was pared by 0 bases and J by 4 bases, with 13 bases between. This CDR3 has 15 residues. Per the germline V gene, CDR1 is SGDLS and CDR2 is YYNGEE. The CDR3 loop is CASSVVGRGTYGYTF. In DNA, the CDR3 is TGTGCCAGCAGCGTAGTCGGCAGGGGCACCTATGGCTACACCTTC.

The chain uses TRBV18 and TRBJ2-1; D perhaps matches TRBD1 (6 bases). The V gene lost 4 bases and the J gene lost 4 bases, with 17 bases spanning the gap. The germline CDR1 and CDR2 sequences are KGHSH and LQKENI. The CDR3 totals 16 residues. Written as DNA, the CDR3 is TGTGCCAGCTCACTTACCCCGGGGACATTGTACAATGAGCAGTTCTTC. Its translation: CASSLTPGTLYNEQFF.

The V call is TRBV12-3 or TRBV12-4, the J call TRBJ2-7, with D possibly TRBD1 on 6 matching bases. Trimming removed 4 bases from V and 0 bases from J, with 16 bases in between. This CDR3 is 16 amino acids long. The CDR3 is CASSSHWQGHSYEQYF. CDR3 sequence (DNA): TGTGCCAGCAGTTCCCACTGGCAGGGGCACTCCTACGAGCAGTACTTC.

This clonotype was seen ten or more times. The V call is TRBV12-3 or TRBV12-4, the J call TRBJ2-7; TRBD2 matches at 7 bases. This CDR3 is built from 16 residues. V lost 2 bases, J lost 1 base, and 8 bases stayed unmatched. The CDR3 reads CASSLSGGRGSYEQYF. The CDR3 DNA reads as TGTGCCAGCAGTTTATCTGGTGGGAGGGGATCCTACGAGCAGTACTTC.

This clonotype came up many times. The V gene is TRBV7-8, the J gene TRBJ2-2; TRBD1 agrees at 7 bases. The CDR3 has 16 residues. Germline V CDR1 and CDR2: SGHVS, FQNEAQ. Trimming removed 5 bases from V and 2 bases from J; junction bases left unmatched: 8. CDR3 in DNA: TGTGCCAGCAGCCCGACCCTAGGGGGCAACACCGGGGAGCTGTTTTTT. Its protein is CASSPTLGGNTGELFF.

This clonotype was found a few times. J is TRBJ1-2 and V is TRBV7-3; 7 positions agree with TRBD1. Germline loops: CDR1 SGHTA, CDR2 FQGTGA. The CDR3 is 17 residues long. The V gene end was trimmed by 0 bases and the J gene end by 3 bases; junction bases not matched to a gene: 10. The CDR3: CASSLTGGANKDYGYTF. DNA of the CDR3: TGTGCCAGCAGCTTAACAGGGGGCGCAAATAAAGACTATGGCTACACCTTC.

This clonotype was seen at least ten times. The V and J genes are TRBV15 and TRBJ1-1, with D uncertain. Trimming cost V 0 bases and J 5 bases, with 13 bases left between them. The germline V gene encodes CDR1 LNHNV and CDR2 YYDKDF (reference sequence). CDR3 size: 15 residues. The CDR3 loop is CATSRDFTVETEAFF. In nucleotides, the CDR3 is TGTGCCACCAGCAGAGATTTTACGGTGGAAACTGAAGCTTTCTTT.

In this sample, this clonotype turned up a few times. The chain carries TRBV9 and TRBJ2-5; D is undetermined. The CDR3 has 13 amino acids. With 0 bases removed from V and 5 bases from J, the gap between germline ends came to 8 bases. Germline V gives CDR1 SGDLS, CDR2 YYNGEE. CDR3 region: CASSVAPLETQYF. The CDR3 DNA is TGTGCCAGCAGCGTAGCCCCTTTGGAGACCCAGTACTTC.

The chain has TRBV6-5 and TRBJ2-3; D may be TRBD2 (5 bases). Looked up from germline, CDR1 is MNHEY and CDR2 is SVGAGI. The CDR3 contains 13 residues. With 2 bases removed from V and 4 bases from J, the gap between germline ends came to 7 bases. The CDR3 spells CASSYGEPDTQYF. The CDR3, as DNA: TGTGCCAGCAGTTACGGGGAGCCAGATACGCAGTATTTT.

Ten or more counts support this clonotype. The chain couples TRBV12-3 or TRBV12-4 to TRBJ2-7; 9 bases agree with TRBD2. V dropped 5 bases and J dropped 6; count of bases not matched to a gene: 8. The CDR3 is 14 residues long. CDR3 residues: CASSEREVPREQYF. CDR3 sequence (DNA): TGTGCCAGCAGTGAGCGGGAGGTGCCCCGCGAGCAGTACTTC.

There are many counts of this clonotype. The gene calls are TRBV20-1 and TRBJ2-4; possibly TRBD1 for D (5 bases). Germline V CDR1 and CDR2: DFQATT, SNEGSKA (reference sequence). This CDR3 spans 15 amino acids. V gave up 6 bases and J gave up 0 bases, with 15 bases separating them. The chain's CDR3 is CSAMRQILAKNIQYF. The CDR3 DNA sequence: TGCAGTGCGATGAGACAGATACTAGCCAAAAACATTCAGTACTTC.

This clonotype was counted a few times. The chain carries TRBV6-1 and TRBJ1-2; D unresolved. Germline V gene lookup returns CDR1 MNHNS and CDR2 SASEGT. The CDR3 loop spans 14 amino acids. Trimming stripped 7 bases from V and 1 base from J, with 13 bases between. The CDR3 DNA sequence: TGTGCCAGCAAATTTGACCATCTTAACTATGGCTACACCTTC. It specifies CASKFDHLNYGYTF.

This clonotype appeared a few times. Here the CDR3 DNA reads TGCAGTGCCAGGACTATCGGGGCTTCTAATGAAAAACTGTTTTTT. This sequence encodes CSARTIGASNEKLFF. The rearrangement joins TRBV20-1 to TRBJ1-4; TRBD1 is a possible D gene (5 bases). The V gene lost 6 bases and the J gene lost 3 bases, with 17 bases spanning the gap. The CDR3 spans 15 residues. CDR1 is DFQATT, CDR2 SNEGSKA, per germline (reference sequence).

Comment on this clonotype: This may arise from a read error, as a much more abundant clone is one base away. J is TRBJ2-5 and V is TRBV9, with no clear D. The V and J ends lost 7 bases and 11 bases respectively, with 27 bases between them. Germline V gives CDR1 SGDLS, CDR2 YYNGEE. The CDR3 runs to 15 residues. The CDR3 loop is CASGAFDSPDVGQYF. The CDR3 DNA follows: TGTGCCAGCGGCGCGTTCGACTCCCCCGACGTTGGTCAGTACTTC.

This clonotype was counted many times. This chain joins TRBV6-5 and TRBJ2-3, with 11 bases aligning to TRBD2. Germline V gives CDR1 MNHEY, CDR2 SVGAGI. The CDR3 length is 17 residues. The V gene end was trimmed by 4 bases and the J gene end by 1 base; junction bases not matched to a gene: 7. CDR3 in amino acids: CASSSRTSGSGTDTQYF. For the CDR3, the DNA is TGTGCCAGCAGTTCCCGGACTAGCGGGTCAGGCACAGATACGCAGTATTTT.

This clonotype was found many times. The chain uses TRBV20-1 and TRBJ2-5; D is unclear. CDR1 and CDR2 from the germline V gene are DFQATT and SNEGSKA (reference sequence). Trimming removed 2 bases at V and 0 bases at J, with 7 bases between. The CDR3 is made up of 13 amino acids. DNA of the CDR3: TGCAGTGCTAGATGGCAGTACCAAGAGACCCAGTACTTC. Amino acids: CSARWQYQETQYF.

The gene calls are TRBV20-1 and TRBJ2-7, with a weak D call TRBD1 (5 bases). In germline, CDR1 is DFQATT, CDR2 SNEGSKA (reference sequence). Deletions cut 3 bases from V and 8 bases from J, with 11 bases between. The CDR3 totals 11 residues. The CDR3, as DNA: TGCAGTGCTAGTGACCAGGGTCAGCAGTACTTC. Translated: CSASDQGQQYF.

The chain combines TRBV20-1 with TRBJ2-7; no clear D gene. From germline, CDR1 is DFQATT and CDR2 SNEGSKA (reference sequence). This CDR3 contains 13 residues. V was cut by 4 bases and J by 3 bases, with 13 bases left in between. CDR3 bases: TGCAGTGCTACTAGAGGTCCCAACTACGAGCAGTACTTC. It yields the protein CSATRGPNYEQYF.

This clonotype was seen a few times. The V and J genes are TRBV19 and TRBJ1-4, with no clear D. There are 14 residues in the CDR3. Trimming removed 3 bases at V and 8 bases at J, with 13 bases between. From germline, CDR1 is LNHDA and CDR2 SQIVND (reference sequence). Written as DNA, the CDR3 is TGTGCCAGTAGTATTGGCCGGGGAGAGGAAAAACTGTTTTTT. Translation: CASSIGRGEEKLFF.

The CDR3 here is CASSQERGSYEQYF. CDR3 sequence (DNA): TGTGCCAGCAGCCAAGAAAGGGGCTCCTACGAGCAGTACTTC. The chain is built from TRBV4-2 and TRBJ2-7; D possibly corresponds to TRBD1 (5 bases). This CDR3 has 14 amino acids. Trimming took 0 bases from V and 0 from J, leaving 6 bases between them. From germline, CDR1 is LGHNA and CDR2 YNFKEQ.